What follows are 19 T cell receptor beta chains derived from one specimen sequenced in a study of blood T cells in healthy people across ages (dated by TCRdb to between 2015 and 2017). Library preparation employed 5' RACE. TCRdb records Illumina HiSeq 2500 as the sequencer. A second PCR of 7 to 11 cycles was performed with a sample-barcoded 5' primer and a J-beta primer mix. TCRdb reprocessed the public reads (quality trimming at Q25 with fastp, clone calling with MiXCR) and kept in-frame beta chains. Rows matching on CDR3 protein sequence are summarized as one entry with the most common DNA and genes. The sample table records about 580,000 distinct CDR3 sequences; around half of these occur just once. Around 24% of the sample belongs to the ten largest clones. The sample was blood. Receptors originate from a man older than 75 in good health.

This chain uses TRBV5-1 with TRBJ2-1; 7 bases fit TRBD2. Judging by the DNA end, TRBJ2-7 fits better; the J call may be wrong. CDR1 is SGHRS, CDR2 YFSETQ, per germline. The CDR3 totals 16 residues. The CDR3 DNA reads as TGCGCCAGCAGCGTCCAGGGCGGGAGTGGATACAATGAGCAGTACTTC. Translation gives CASSVQGGSGYNEQYF.

The chain links TRBV20-1 to TRBJ2-1; no definite D call. CDR1 and CDR2 (germline): DFQATT, SNEGSKA (reference sequence). The CDR3 sequence is 14 residues long. V lost 6 bases and J lost 6, with 18 bases in between. The CDR3, as DNA: TGCAGTGCGCGCCCCACGATCCTCCGCAATGAGCAGTTCTTC. Amino acids: CSARPTILRNEQFF.

V and J are TRBV18 and TRBJ2-5, with D unclear. With the DNA end fitting TRBJ2-7 better, the J assignment may be wrong. The germline CDR1 and CDR2 sequences are KGHSH and LQKENI. This CDR3 spans 14 amino acids. The DNA for the CDR3 is TGTGCCAGCTCACCAGTGGTCCTTCCGGGCGAGCAGTACTTC. Amino acids: CASSPVVLPGEQYF.

This rearrangement joins TRBV5-1 to TRBJ2-5; the D gene is possibly TRBD2 (6 bases). The germline gives CDR1 SGHRS, CDR2 YFSETQ. The length of the CDR3 is 15 residues. Trimming took off 4 bases at V and 0 bases at J, with 13 bases between the two ends. The CDR3 DNA is TGCGCCAGCAGCGCCGGGACTCATGACCAAGAGACCCAGTACTTC. It is translated as CASSAGTHDQETQYF.

The rearrangement uses TRBV10-3 and TRBJ2-3; the D gene is possibly TRBD1 (5 bases). The germline V and J ends were trimmed by 2 bases and 2 bases, with 8 bases remaining between them. In germline, CDR1 is ENHRY, CDR2 SYGVKD. This CDR3 spans 14 amino acids. The CDR3 bases are TGTGCCATCAGTGAGGGGGCAAACACAGATACGCAGTATTTT. Translating gives CAISEGANTDTQYF.

The V gene is TRBV2, the J gene TRBJ2-5, with unresolved D. Trimming cost V 7 bases and J 0 bases, with 9 bases left between them. In germline, CDR1 is SNHLY, CDR2 FYNNEI. This CDR3 region has 13 residues. CDR3 in amino acids: CASNGNNQETQYF. The CDR3, as DNA: TGTGCCAGCAATGGGAACAACCAAGAGACCCAGTACTTC.

This clonotype was detected only a few times. The gene calls are TRBV20-1 and TRBJ2-7; D assignment may be TRBD1 or TRBD2 (6 bases each). This CDR3 is 14 amino acids long. The germline V and J ends were trimmed by 6 bases and 3 bases, with 18 bases remaining between them. CDR1 is DFQATT, CDR2 SNEGSKA, per germline (reference sequence). CDR3 DNA: TGCAGTGCCCTAAGATCGGGGGCCCTCTACGAGCAGTACTTC. Its translation is CSALRSGALYEQYF.

The chain recombines TRBV20-1 with TRBJ1-6; a weak D match, TRBD1 (5 bases). V dropped 1 base and J dropped 5 bases, with 21 bases sitting between them. The CDR3 extends over 18 amino acids. CDR1 and CDR2 from the germline V gene are DFQATT and SNEGSKA (reference sequence). For the CDR3, the DNA is TGCAGTGCTAGAGGGGAGGGGTGGACGGGGACGCATAATTCACCCCTCCACTTT. Translation: CSARGEGWTGTHNSPLHF.

This clonotype was detected once. A single base separates this from a much larger clone, so it may be a read error. The rearrangement joins TRBV6-5 to TRBJ2-5; the D is unclear. Germline values: CDR1 MNHEY, CDR2 SVGAGI. The length of the CDR3 is 12 residues. The CDR3 loop is CTSSYYGETQYF. The CDR3 DNA reads as TGTACCAGCAGTTACTATGGGGAGACCCAGTACTTC.

The chain recombines TRBV12-3 or TRBV12-4 with TRBJ2-3; 8 nucleotides agree with TRBD2. The length of the CDR3 is 17 residues. After removal of 6 bases from V and 2 bases from J, the junction contained 13 bases not matched to a gene. CDR3 in DNA: TGTGCCAGCAGCCCCACGGGGGCGGGGGGCTACACAGATACGCAGTATTTT. As protein: CASSPTGAGGYTDTQYF.

This chain links TRBV12-3 or TRBV12-4 with TRBJ2-6; D not certain. V was trimmed by 3 bases and J by 0 bases, leaving 3 bases between them. This CDR3 contains 14 residues. CDR3 nucleotide sequence: TGTGCCAGCAGTTTTATCTCTGGGGCCAACGTCCTGACTTTC. It encodes CASSFISGANVLTF.

The table lists this clonotype with a few counts. The gene calls are TRBV7-2 and TRBJ1-6; the D gene is possibly TRBD1 (6 bases). The CDR3 is made up of 15 amino acids. V lost 6 bases and J 8 bases, leaving 17 bases between the germline ends. CDR1 and CDR2 from the germline V gene are SGHTA and FQGNSA. The DNA of the CDR3 is TGTGCCAGCAGGTTCATCAGGGGTGGGGATTCACCCCTCCACTTT. Residues: CASRFIRGGDSPLHF.

This clonotype was observed a handful of times. V and J are TRBV10-3 and TRBJ2-1; the D is unclear. The V end lost 4 bases, the J end lost 5 bases, and 9 bases lay between the germline ends. The CDR3 sequence is 13 residues long. Germline values: CDR1 ENHRY, CDR2 SYGVKD. CDR3 in DNA: TGTGCCATCAGTGGAAATCTTGACAATGAGCAGTTCTTC. This gives the protein CAISGNLDNEQFF.

This clonotype was counted once. The CDR3 coding sequence is TGCAGTGCTATGAGCTCTGGGGCCAACGTCCTGACTTTC. It translates to CSAMSSGANVLTF. This rearrangement joins TRBV20-1 to TRBJ2-6; no clear D gene. Germline V gene sequence: CDR1 DFQATT, CDR2 SNEGSKA (reference sequence). V lost 4 bases and J 0 bases, leaving 4 bases between the germline ends. The CDR3 loop spans 13 amino acids.

The J gene is TRBJ1-4, the V gene TRBV20-1; 7 nucleotides match TRBD1. Germline CDR1 reads DFQATT; CDR2 reads SNEGSKA (reference sequence). CDR3 length: 16 residues. The junction had 14 bases not matched to a gene; V was cut back by 2 bases and J by 8 bases. CDR3 protein: CSARPYRGRRAEKLFF. For the CDR3, the DNA is TGCAGTGCTAGACCTTATAGGGGGCGACGGGCCGAAAAACTGTTTTTT.

Only a few counts were recorded for this clonotype. The chain has TRBV7-9 and TRBJ1-1, with a possible D match to TRBD1 (6 bases). The CDR3 is 18 amino acids. V gave up 5 bases and J gave up 0 bases, with 22 bases separating them. Germline V gene lookup returns CDR1 SEHNR and CDR2 FQNEAQ (reference sequence). As DNA, the CDR3 is TGTGCCAGCAGCCAAACGTGGGGGGGCGCATCCCTGAACACTGAAGCTTTCTTT. Protein sequence: CASSQTWGGASLNTEAFF.

The chain employs TRBV12-3 or TRBV12-4 and TRBJ2-7, with a weak D call TRBD1 (7 bases). This CDR3 has 14 amino acids. V gave up 6 bases and J gave up 3 bases, with 15 bases separating them. CDR3 DNA: TGTGCCAGCAGGACTCCAGGGGGACTCTACGAGCAGTACTTC. Protein product: CASRTPGGLYEQYF.

Only one count was recorded for this clonotype. This chain links TRBV7-9 with TRBJ2-2, with 7 bases matching TRBD1. J gave up 2 bases and V 5 bases, and 2 bases lay outside the gene matches. This CDR3 has 14 amino acids. Germline CDR1 reads SEHNR; CDR2 reads FQNEAQ (reference sequence). CDR3: CASSGTVNTGELFF. DNA for the CDR3: TGTGCCAGCAGCGGGACAGTTAACACCGGGGAGCTGTTTTTT.

In its sample, this clonotype was seen many times. V gene TRBV3-1 combines with J gene TRBJ2-3; TRBD2 might be the D (5 bases). Trimming cost V 3 bases and J 5 bases, with 15 bases left between them. Germline assignment: CDR1 LGHDT and CDR2 YNNKEL (reference sequence). The CDR3 is made up of 15 amino acids. CDR3 nucleotides: TGTGCCAGCAGCCACAGAGGGCCCGAAGGAGATACGCAGTATTTT. The encoded protein is CASSHRGPEGDTQYF.